Shown below are 29 T cell receptor beta chains from a single sample sequenced in a study of cytomegalovirus exposure and HLA in healthy donors. PCR amplification relied on 60 Vbeta primers (plus 13 Jbeta primers). TCRdb keeps only in-frame clones here, not all; method: immunoSEQ multiplex PCR. The top ten hold roughly 2.9% of the sample, which has about 140,000 clones, roughly 80% seen once. The sequenced material came from PBMCs. These receptors came from a woman in her twenties or thirties in good health and CMV-seronegative.

V and J are TRBV19 and TRBJ2-1, with D perhaps matching TRBD2 (6 bases). V lost 3 bases and J 6 bases, leaving 18 bases between the germline ends. The germline CDR1 and CDR2 sequences are LNHDA and SQIVND (reference sequence). The CDR3 is 16 amino acids. This chain's CDR3 is CASSIITTSSPNEQFF. Here the CDR3 DNA reads TGTGCCAGTAGTATTATCACAACTAGCTCCCCCAATGAGCAGTTCTTC.

The V gene is TRBV6-1, the J gene TRBJ2-2, with D tentatively TRBD2 (5 bases). Trimming cost V 4 bases and J 4 bases, with 10 bases left between them. Germline assignment: CDR1 MNHNS and CDR2 SASEGT. This CDR3 comprises 14 residues. CDR3 residues: CASSAQRATGELFF. DNA of the CDR3: TGTGCCAGCAGTGCTCAGAGGGCCACCGGGGAGCTGTTTTTT.

The CDR3, as DNA: TGTGCCAGCAGCTGGCAGGGGTTAATCGGAAACACCATATATTTT. Amino acids: CASSWQGLIGNTIYF. V usage is TRBV7-2 and J usage is TRBJ1-3; possibly TRBD1 for D (6 bases). Germline assignment: CDR1 SGHTA and CDR2 FQGNSA. V lost 4 bases and J lost 4, with 14 bases in between. CDR3 size: 15 residues.

The genes are TRBV18 and TRBJ1-1; a weak D match, TRBD1 (5 bases). Germline V gene sequence: CDR1 KGHSH, CDR2 LQKENI. The CDR3 covers 13 residues. The V and J ends lost 2 bases and 3 bases respectively, with 7 bases between them. The CDR3 nucleotides are TGTGCCAGCTCACCAGGGGCGGACACTGAAGCTTTCTTT. Translating gives CASSPGADTEAFF.

This clone came up a few times. The rearrangement uses TRBV6-5 and TRBJ2-7, with 7 positions matching TRBD2. From germline, CDR1 is MNHEY and CDR2 SVGAGI. The length of the CDR3 is 11 residues. J was trimmed by 8 bases and V by 4 bases; bases with no gene match: 2. The CDR3 is CASSLAGQQYF. The CDR3 DNA sequence: TGTGCCAGCAGTTTAGCGGGCCAGCAGTACTTC.

The chain is built from TRBV4-1 and TRBJ2-7; tentatively, D is TRBD2 (7 bases). Trimming removed 4 bases at V and 4 bases at J, with 17 bases between. Germline CDR1 MGHRA, CDR2 YSYEKL. CDR3 size: 15 residues. CDR3 DNA: TGCGCCAGCAGCCCGTCAGGCGGGGGCGGATACGAGCAGTACTTC. This sequence encodes CASSPSGGGGYEQYF.

J is TRBJ2-2 and V is TRBV19; TRBD2 agrees at 7 bases. The CDR3 loop spans 15 amino acids. The V and J ends lost 9 bases and 4 bases, in that order; junction bases with no gene match: 11. In germline, CDR1 is LNHDA, CDR2 SQIVND (reference sequence). CDR3 amino acids: CASHPGRGFTGELFF. The CDR3 DNA reads as TGTGCCAGCCACCCAGGGCGGGGGTTCACCGGGGAGCTGTTTTTT.

In DNA, the CDR3 is TGTGCCAGCAGTGAAGCGGGACTTTTCTACAATGAGCAGTTCTTC. It codes for CASSEAGLFYNEQFF. V usage is TRBV2 and J usage is TRBJ2-1; D is perhaps TRBD2 (6 bases). The CDR3 sequence is 15 residues long. Between the trimmed V and J ends, which lost 0 bases and 3 bases, there was a span of 9 bases. Germline V gene sequence: CDR1 SNHLY, CDR2 FYNNEI.

Points on this clone: Within the sample, other DNA sequences also encode this same CDR3. CDR3 DNA sequence: TGCGCCAGCAGCCTGGGACTAGCGGGCTCCTACAATGAGCAGTTCTTC. Its protein product is CASSLGLAGSYNEQFF. The V and J genes are TRBV5-1 and TRBJ2-1, with 12 bases fitting TRBD2. After removal of 4 bases from V and 0 bases from J, the junction contained 2 bases not matched to a gene. The CDR3 has 16 residues. Germline CDR1 reads SGHRS; CDR2 reads YFSETQ. Supplemented by reference TRBV5-1 and TRBJ2-1, the full variable domain reads KAGVTQTPRYLIKTRGQQVTLSCSPISGHRSVSWYQQTPGQGLQFLFEYFSETQRNKGNFPGRFSGRQFSNSRSEMNVSTLELGDSALYLCASSLGLAGSYNEQFFGPGTRLTVL.

V gene TRBV28 combines with J gene TRBJ2-5; TRBD2 aligns across 11 bases. The germline V gene has CDR1 MDHEN and CDR2 SYDVKM. Trimming cost V 7 bases and J 7 bases; bases outside gene matches: 11. The CDR3 runs to 15 residues. CDR3 sequence reads: CASKRLAGNSGTQYF. The CDR3 region has the DNA TGTGCCAGCAAGCGACTAGCGGGGAATTCAGGGACCCAGTACTTC.

The V gene is TRBV19, the J gene TRBJ1-5, with D possibly matching TRBD1 (6 bases). This CDR3 has 15 amino acids. In germline, CDR1 is LNHDA, CDR2 SQIVND (reference sequence). The germline V and J ends were trimmed by 1 base and 4 bases, with 11 bases remaining between them. The CDR3 sequence: CASSIASTGNQPQHF. The CDR3 DNA reads as TGTGCCAGTAGTATAGCATCTACAGGGAATCAGCCCCAGCATTTT.

Regarding this clone: Mismatch with germline at one junction end may stem from a read error. This chain links TRBV20-1 with TRBJ1-2, with unresolved D. Germline V CDR1 and CDR2: DFQATT, SNEGSKA (reference sequence). The CDR3 loop spans 8 amino acids. Written as DNA, the CDR3 is TGCAGTGCCAACCGGGAACACTTC. Its translation: CSANREHF.

In its sample, this clone was seen a few times. V usage is TRBV27 and J usage is TRBJ2-1, with 9 bases fitting TRBD2. This CDR3 region has 14 residues. V trimming: 6 bases; J trimming: 4 bases; junction bases outside the gene matches: 4. Germline-derived CDR1 and CDR2 are MNHEY and SMNVEV (reference sequence). CDR3 sequence: CASSSSGIYNEQFF. CDR3 DNA sequence: TGTGCCAGCAGCTCTAGCGGGATTTACAATGAGCAGTTCTTC.

V is TRBV27 and J is TRBJ1-6; 7 bases fit TRBD1. The V gene end was trimmed by 3 bases and the J gene end by 8 bases; junction bases not matched to a gene: 4. CDR3 length equals 14 residues. Per germline, CDR1 MNHEY and CDR2 SMNVEV (reference sequence). The DNA of the CDR3 is TGTGCCAGCAGTTTTTTGACAGGGCATTCACCCCTCCACTTT. It is translated as CASSFLTGHSPLHF.

The chain recombines TRBV10-3 with TRBJ1-2, with TRBD1 matching 7 bases. This CDR3 region has 14 residues. Germline-derived CDR1 and CDR2 are ENHRY and SYGVKD. V was clipped by 6 bases and J by 6 bases; unmatched bases: 10. The CDR3 DNA is TGTGCCATCAGGGGACAGTGGCTGTCTAATGGCTACACCTTC. It codes for CAIRGQWLSNGYTF.

The J gene is TRBJ1-2, the V gene TRBV28; D is ambiguous. This CDR3 spans 11 amino acids. V gave up 6 bases and J gave up 6 bases, with 8 bases separating them. The germline gives CDR1 MDHEN, CDR2 SYDVKM. As DNA, the CDR3 is TGTGCCAGCAGCTGGAGGGATGGCTACACCTTC. This encodes CASSWRDGYTF.

This clone appeared a single time. This chain uses TRBV4-1 with TRBJ2-6, with TRBD1 matching 10 bases. From germline, CDR1 is MGHRA and CDR2 YSYEKL. There are 18 residues in the CDR3. The V and J ends lost 2 bases and 1 base, in that order; junction bases with no gene match: 5. CDR3 sequence (DNA): TGCGCCAGCAGCCAACGGACAGGGGGAATTTCTGGGGCCAACGTCCTGACTTTC. Translated, it gives CASSQRTGGISGANVLTF.

This rearrangement joins TRBV7-2 to TRBJ1-2, with 7 bases identical to TRBD1. The CDR3 consists of 14 residues. Trimming took 3 bases from V and 2 from J; bases not matched to a gene: 3. CDR1 SGHTA and CDR2 FQGNSA come from the germline V gene. Here the CDR3 reads CASSLGQRNYGYTF. The DNA for the CDR3 is TGTGCCAGCAGCTTGGGACAGAGAAACTATGGCTACACCTTC.

This clone was detected only a few times. The chain uses TRBV9 and TRBJ2-1, with 9 bases aligning to TRBD1. Trimming took 4 bases from V and 4 from J; bases not matched to a gene: 6. CDR3 length: 15 residues. Germline-derived CDR1 and CDR2 are SGDLS and YYNGEE. The CDR3 spells CASSPGQGFYNEQFF. The CDR3 DNA reads TGTGCCAGCAGCCCCGGACAGGGGTTTTACAATGAGCAGTTCTTC. The whole variable domain, remainder taken from reference TRBV9 and TRBJ2-1, is DSGVTQTPKHLITATGQRVTLRCSPRSGDLSVYWYQQSLDQGLQFLIQYYNGEERAKGNILERFSAQQFPDLHSELNLSSLELGDSALYFCASSPGQGFYNEQFFGPGTRLTVL.

The chain employs TRBV7-3 and TRBJ2-3; the match to TRBD2 covers 9 bases. The V segment lost 5 bases and the J segment 2 bases; nucleotides outside the gene matches: 5. This CDR3 spans 15 amino acids. CDR1 and CDR2 from the germline V gene are SGHTA and FQGTGA. This CDR3 reads CASSPLAGTTDTQYF. CDR3 bases: TGTGCCAGCAGCCCGCTAGCGGGAACCACAGATACGCAGTATTTT. The entire variable domain, with the rest obtained from reference TRBV7-3 and TRBJ2-3, is as follows: GAGVSQTPSNKVTEKGKYVELRCDPISGHTALYWYRQSLGQGPEFLIYFQGTGAADDSGLPNDRFFAVRPEGSVSTLKIQRTERGDSAVYLCASSPLAGTTDTQYFGPGTRLTVL.

The chain recombines TRBV11-2 with TRBJ2-5; 7 bases are shared with TRBD1. There are 15 residues in the CDR3. Trimming removed 5 bases from V and 4 bases from J; junction bases left unmatched: 10. The V gene's germline CDR1 is SGHAT and CDR2 FQNNGV. This CDR3 is CASSLLTGSAETQYF. The CDR3 DNA reads TGTGCCAGCAGCCTCTTGACAGGGTCTGCAGAGACCCAGTACTTC.

V and J are TRBV30 and TRBJ1-6; 9 bases align to TRBD1. Germline CDR1 GTSNPN, CDR2 SVGIG (reference sequence). The CDR3 loop spans 15 amino acids. J gave up 11 bases and V 2 bases, and 10 bases lay outside the gene matches. CDR3 DNA: TGTGCCTGGAGTCCGTCCGGGACAGGGCCTCCACCCCTCCACTTT. Translated: CAWSPSGTGPPPLHF.

This sequence joins TRBV29-1 and TRBJ2-7, with 11 bases lining up with TRBD2. V shed 3 bases, J shed 6 bases, and the junction held 16 bases outside the gene matches. The CDR3 has 17 amino acids. The germline gives CDR1 SQVTM, CDR2 ANQGSEA. CDR3 protein: CSVDDRTSGSGLSEQYF. The CDR3 DNA reads TGCAGCGTTGACGATCGAACTAGCGGGAGTGGACTAAGCGAGCAGTACTTC.

V and J are TRBV30 and TRBJ1-3, with D unresolved. Germline CDR1 is GTSNPN and CDR2 is SVGIG (reference sequence). V lost 2 bases and J 4 bases, leaving 9 bases between the germline ends. This CDR3 has 13 residues. As DNA, the CDR3 is TGTGCCTGGAGTCCTTCGTTCGGAAACACCATATATTTT. Translated: CAWSPSFGNTIYF.

This chain uses TRBV5-1 with TRBJ2-2; possible D gene TRBD1, 5 bases. This CDR3 is built from 17 residues. In germline, CDR1 is SGHRS, CDR2 YFSETQ. V was cut by 1 base and J by 2 bases, with 15 bases left in between. CDR3 residues: CASSLPWGGVNTGELFF. For the CDR3, the DNA is TGCGCCAGCAGCTTGCCTTGGGGCGGAGTAAACACCGGGGAGCTGTTTTTT.

The gene calls are TRBV10-3 and TRBJ1-2; D may be TRBD1 (6 bases). The ends were cut back, 4 bases at V and 7 bases at J, with 16 bases in the middle. CDR3 size: 14 residues. Germline V lookup: CDR1 ENHRY, CDR2 SYGVKD. CDR3 protein: CAISVDQGSGGYTF. CDR3 in DNA: TGTGCCATCAGTGTTGACCAGGGGTCGGGTGGCTACACCTTC.

This clone was counted a single time. V and J are TRBV11-3 and TRBJ2-7, with D maybe TRBD1 (6 bases). This CDR3 spans 14 amino acids. Trimming left V 5 bases short and J 2 bases short, with 13 bases between. CDR1 is SGHNT, CDR2 YENEEA, per germline. CDR3 DNA sequence: TGTGCCAGCAGCGCCGGGACACTCCCCTACGAGCAGTACTTC. It is translated as CASSAGTLPYEQYF.

The chain uses TRBV7-2 and TRBJ1-2, with 10 positions matching TRBD1. Germline CDR1 SGHTA, CDR2 FQGNSA. This CDR3 comprises 14 residues. Trimming removed 7 bases from V and 8 bases from J; junction bases left unmatched: 10. This CDR3 is CASKRGQGEEGYTF. Here the CDR3 DNA reads TGTGCCAGCAAGCGTGGACAGGGGGAAGAGGGCTACACCTTC. Drawing the rest from reference TRBV7-2 and TRBJ1-2, the complete variable domain is GAGVSQSPSNKVTEKGKDVELRCDPISGHTALYWYRQSLGQGLEFLIYFQGNSAPDKSGLPSDRFSAERTGGSVSTLTIQRTQQEDSAVYLCASKRGQGEEGYTFGSGTRLTVV.

This chain joins TRBV5-5 and TRBJ1-2; D perhaps matches TRBD1 (6 bases). The germline V gene has CDR1 SGHKS and CDR2 YYEKEE (reference sequence). This CDR3 comprises 15 residues. The germline V and J ends were trimmed by 5 bases and 1 base, with 15 bases remaining between them. The chain's CDR3 is CASSPTTGVNYGYTF. The CDR3 DNA follows: TGTGCCAGCAGTCCGACGACAGGAGTTAACTATGGCTACACCTTC.